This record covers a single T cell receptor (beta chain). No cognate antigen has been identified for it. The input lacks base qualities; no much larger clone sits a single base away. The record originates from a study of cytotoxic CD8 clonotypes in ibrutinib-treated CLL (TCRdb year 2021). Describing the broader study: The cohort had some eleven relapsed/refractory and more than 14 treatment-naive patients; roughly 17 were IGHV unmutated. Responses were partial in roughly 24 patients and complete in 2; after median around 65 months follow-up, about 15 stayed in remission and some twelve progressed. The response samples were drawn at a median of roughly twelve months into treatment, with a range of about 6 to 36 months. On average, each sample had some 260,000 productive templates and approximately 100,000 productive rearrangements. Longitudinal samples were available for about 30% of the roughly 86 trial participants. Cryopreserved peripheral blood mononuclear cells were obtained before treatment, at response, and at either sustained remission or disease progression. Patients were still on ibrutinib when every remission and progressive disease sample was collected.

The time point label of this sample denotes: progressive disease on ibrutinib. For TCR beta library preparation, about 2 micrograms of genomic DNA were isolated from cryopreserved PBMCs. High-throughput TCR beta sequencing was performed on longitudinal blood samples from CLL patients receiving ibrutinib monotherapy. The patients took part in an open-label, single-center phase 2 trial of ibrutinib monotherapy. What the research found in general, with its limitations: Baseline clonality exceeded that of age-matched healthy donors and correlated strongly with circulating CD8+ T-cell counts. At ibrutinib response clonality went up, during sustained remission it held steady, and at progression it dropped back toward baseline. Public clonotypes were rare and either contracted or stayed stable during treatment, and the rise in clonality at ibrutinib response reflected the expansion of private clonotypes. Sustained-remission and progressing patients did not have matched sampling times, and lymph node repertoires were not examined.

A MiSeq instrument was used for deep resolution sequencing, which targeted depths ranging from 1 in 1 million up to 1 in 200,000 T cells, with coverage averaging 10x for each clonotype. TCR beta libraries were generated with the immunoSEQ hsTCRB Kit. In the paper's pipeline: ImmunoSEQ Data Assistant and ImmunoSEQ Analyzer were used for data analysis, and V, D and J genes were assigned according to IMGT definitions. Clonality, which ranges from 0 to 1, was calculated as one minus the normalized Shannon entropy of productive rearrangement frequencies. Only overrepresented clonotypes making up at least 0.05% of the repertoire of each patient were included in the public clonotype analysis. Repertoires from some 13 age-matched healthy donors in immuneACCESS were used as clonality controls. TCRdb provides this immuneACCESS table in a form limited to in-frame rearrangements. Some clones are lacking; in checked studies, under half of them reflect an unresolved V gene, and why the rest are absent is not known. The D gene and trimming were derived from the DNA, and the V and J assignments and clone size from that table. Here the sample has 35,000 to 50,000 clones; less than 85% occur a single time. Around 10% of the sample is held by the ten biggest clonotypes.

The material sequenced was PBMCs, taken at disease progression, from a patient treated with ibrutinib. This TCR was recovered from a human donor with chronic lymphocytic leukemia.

The encoded CDR3 is CASSYSPSSYEQYF. Here is the DNA: TGTGCCAGCAGTTACTCGCCCAGCTCCTACGAGCAGTACTTC. Recombination joined TRBV6-5 with TRBJ2-7; no D gene is confidently identified. Spanning cysteine to phenylalanine, the CDR3 consists of 14 amino acids. Here the CDR3 DNA is all that survives: 42 bases in frame from base 1. CDR1 MNHEY and CDR2 SVGAGI are derived from the germline V gene. Deletion took 0 bases off V and 0 bases off J, with a span of 6 bases between the germline ends.